One sample yielded the 14 T cell receptor beta chains listed below, sequenced in a study of T cells in Graves' hyperthyroidism and ophthalmopathy. Amplified TCR beta CDR3 regions came from RNA transcripts. The HTBI primer set drove a first-round RT-PCR of the TCR CDR3. TCRdb reprocessed the multiplex PCR reads with MiXCR, giving one entry per CDR3 protein. The top ten clones hold 7.5% to 8.5% of a sample with around 580,000 distinct CDR3 sequences, about half of them seen once. Sample: peripheral blood or thyroid tissue (not recorded which). Receptors were obtained from a young woman with Graves' hyperthyroidism.

This clonotype was seen repeatedly, ten times or more. This chain uses TRBV2 with TRBJ1-6, with D unclear. Trimming pared 7 bases from V and 6 bases from J, leaving 13 bases between. Per germline, CDR1 SNHLY and CDR2 FYNNEI. The CDR3 runs to 14 residues. This CDR3 is CASNRGEGNSPLHF. The CDR3 DNA reads as TGTGCCAGCAACCGGGGAGAGGGTAATTCACCCCTCCACTTT.

This clonotype came up many times. The chain uses TRBV9 and TRBJ1-1; D possibly corresponds to TRBD1 (5 bases). Germline values: CDR1 SGDLS, CDR2 YYNGEE. V lost 0 bases to trimming and J lost 0 bases, with 18 bases between them. The CDR3 is made up of 18 amino acids. Here the CDR3 reads CASSVGPVGPGMNTEAFF. For the CDR3, the DNA is TGTGCCAGCAGCGTAGGACCCGTGGGTCCAGGGATGAACACTGAAGCTTTCTTT.

On this clonotype: A read error may account for a junction end that differs from germline. The rearrangement joins TRBV4-1 to TRBJ1-6, with D unclear. CDR1 is MGHRA, CDR2 YSYEKL, per germline. The CDR3 loop spans 16 amino acids. CDR3 DNA sequence: TGCGCCGGCAGCCCCCTCCAGCCTACCTATAATTCACCCCTCCACTTT. Translated, it gives CAGSPLQPTYNSPLHF.

The chain links TRBV12-3 or TRBV12-4 to TRBJ2-7; 10 bases align to TRBD2. The CDR3 length is 14 residues. Losses at the gene ends were 5 bases for V and 0 bases for J; bases not matched to a gene: 1. The CDR3 DNA sequence: TGTGCCAGCAGTAGCGGGGGGGCCTCCTACGAGCAGTACTTC. It encodes CASSSGGASYEQYF.

The sample holds many counts of this clonotype. This chain links TRBV20-1 with TRBJ1-5, with TRBD1 as a possible D gene (6 bases). Germline CDR1 is DFQATT and CDR2 is SNEGSKA (reference sequence). This CDR3 region has 15 residues. Trimming cost V 0 bases and J 0 bases, with 9 bases left between them. The DNA of the CDR3 is TGCAGTGCTAGAGATACAGGGCTTAGCAATCAGCCCCAGCATTTT. Encoded protein: CSARDTGLSNQPQHF.

This clonotype showed up many times. An end of the junction differs from the germline gene, which may be a read error. The chain is built from TRBV24-1 and TRBJ2-2; 13 nucleotides match TRBD2. This CDR3 spans 19 amino acids. CDR1 is KGHDR, CDR2 SFDVKD, per germline. The DNA of the CDR3 is TGTGCCACCACTGATCCGGAAGGACTAGCGGGAGTGTACACCGGGGAGCTGTTTTTT. Translation gives CATTDPEGLAGVYTGELFF.

This clonotype was observed at least ten times. The V gene is TRBV4-3, the J gene TRBJ2-2; possible D gene TRBD1, 5 bases. This CDR3 is built from 15 residues. V was pared by 0 bases and J by 1 base, with 6 bases between. The germline gives CDR1 LGHNA, CDR2 YSLEER. The CDR3 loop reads CASSQDTGNTGELFF. The CDR3 DNA follows: TGCGCCAGCAGCCAAGATACAGGGAACACCGGGGAGCTGTTTTTT.

This clonotype has more than one count but fewer than ten. The chain carries TRBV20-1 and TRBJ2-3; D gene uncertain. The CDR3 has 18 amino acids. The germline V and J ends were trimmed by 0 bases and 1 base, with 20 bases remaining between them. The germline V gene has CDR1 DFQATT and CDR2 SNEGSKA (reference sequence). The DNA of the CDR3 is TGCAGTGCTAGAGATTACTTCGGTGGACCCCGAGGCACAGATACGCAGTATTTT. This encodes CSARDYFGGPRGTDTQYF.

This chain links TRBV7-9 with TRBJ1-2; D possibly corresponds to TRBD1 (6 bases). The V and J ends lost 1 base and 4 bases respectively, with 16 bases between them. This CDR3 comprises 16 residues. Germline V gene sequence: CDR1 SEHNR, CDR2 FQNEAQ (reference sequence). For the CDR3, the DNA is TGTGCCAGCAGCTTAGACAGGGATGGAGACGGCTATGGCTACACCTTC. Translated, it gives CASSLDRDGDGYGYTF.

This clonotype was seen repeatedly, ten times or more. The rearrangement joins TRBV5-1 to TRBJ1-1, with a tentative D call TRBD1 (5 bases). V was clipped by 2 bases and J by 4 bases, with 15 bases between them. Germline V gene lookup returns CDR1 SGHRS and CDR2 YFSETQ. This CDR3 region has 15 residues. The CDR3 protein is CASSFLDSVITEAFF. DNA for the CDR3: TGCGCCAGCAGCTTCCTCGACAGTGTTATCACTGAAGCTTTCTTT.

The table lists this clonotype with many counts. V usage is TRBV5-5 and J usage is TRBJ1-6, with a tentative D call TRBD1 (6 bases). V lost 7 bases and J lost 5, with 13 bases in between. This CDR3 is 14 amino acids long. Per germline, CDR1 SGHKS and CDR2 YYEKEE (reference sequence). Here the CDR3 reads CASPRAGDNSPLHF. CDR3 DNA sequence: TGTGCCAGCCCCCGGGCAGGGGATAATTCACCCCTCCACTTT.

This chain connects TRBV12-3 or TRBV12-4 to TRBJ1-1; possible D gene TRBD1, 6 bases. The CDR3 is 13 amino acids. Trimming took 2 bases from V and 7 from J, leaving 11 bases between them. CDR3 DNA sequence: TGTGCCAGCAGTTTAACAGGGCAGATTGAAGCTTTCTTT. This translates into CASSLTGQIEAFF.

In this sample, this clonotype turned up many times. V gene TRBV29-1 combines with J gene TRBJ2-7, with D unclear. Looked up from germline, CDR1 is SQVTM and CDR2 is ANQGSEA. With 0 bases removed from V and 4 bases from J, the gap between germline ends came to 4 bases. The CDR3 runs to 11 residues. The chain's CDR3 is CSVEDFYEQYF. CDR3 sequence (DNA): TGCAGCGTTGAAGACTTTTACGAGCAGTACTTC.

V and J are TRBV20-1 and TRBJ2-3, with 8 bases identical to TRBD2. Germline CDR1 DFQATT, CDR2 SNEGSKA (reference sequence). The CDR3 has 15 residues. The ends lost 6 bases at V and 11 bases at J; junction bases unmatched: 19. Here the CDR3 DNA reads TGCAGTGCAACAATTAGCGGGGTCGGCTACAATGAGCAGTATTTT. This translates into CSATISGVGYNEQYF.